These 28 T cell receptor beta chains were all obtained from the same sample, sequenced in a study of PD-1 blockade in classical Hodgkin lymphoma. Here immunoSEQ multiplex PCR was the method, and the copy in TCRdb shows in-frame clones only, minus some. In the table there are roughly 60,000 clones, about 89% of which are singletons. Time point: cycle 4 day 1 (C4D1), after 6 weeks of nivolumab. Relapses following autologous stem cell transplantation were seen in all patients, with brentuximab vedotin exposure varying. Material: peripheral blood mononuclear cells (PBMCs), obtained before the fourth cycle of nivolumab. All receptors come from a human donor with classical Hodgkin lymphoma.

This sequence joins TRBV14 and TRBJ1-3; perhaps TRBD1 as D (5 bases). Germline CDR1 and CDR2: SGHDN and FVKESK. V lost 5 bases and J 0 bases, leaving 8 bases between the germline ends. This CDR3 has 14 residues. The CDR3, as DNA: TGTGCCAGCAGCAGGGACTACTCTGGAAACACCATATATTTT. Translated: CASSRDYSGNTIYF.

This chain joins TRBV19 and TRBJ2-3, with 10 nucleotides matching TRBD2. The CDR3 runs to 16 residues. After removal of 4 bases from V and 2 bases from J, the junction contained 6 bases not matched to a gene. Looked up from germline, CDR1 is LNHDA and CDR2 is SQIVND (reference sequence). Written as DNA, the CDR3 is TGTGCCAGTAGTAAGCAAACTAGCGGGGCCACAGATACGCAGTATTTT. This encodes CASSKQTSGATDTQYF.

V and J are TRBV18 and TRBJ2-4, with TRBD2 matching 9 bases. V was pared by 1 base and J by 6 bases, with 7 bases of the junction left unmatched. This CDR3 is 16 amino acids long. The germline V gene encodes CDR1 KGHSH and CDR2 LQKENI. The CDR3 coding sequence is TGTGCCAGCTCACCACTTGAAGCGGGGGGTTTAAACATTCAGTACTTC. Its protein product is CASSPLEAGGLNIQYF.

The CDR3 bases are TGTGCCAGCAGTTTTCCAGAGCCCCAGCATTTT. Protein product: CASSFPEPQHF. This chain joins TRBV28 and TRBJ1-5; D ambiguous. V was pared by 3 bases and J by 8 bases, with 5 bases between. CDR3 length: 11 residues. Germline assignment: CDR1 MDHEN and CDR2 SYDVKM. The full variable domain, its missing parts supplied by reference TRBV28 and TRBJ1-5, is DVKVTQSSRYLVKRTGEKVFLECVQDMDHENMFWYRQDPGLGLRLIYFSYDVKMKEKGDIPEGYSVSREKKERFSLILESASTNQTSMYLCASSFPEPQHFGDGTRLSIL.

The gene calls are TRBV6-6 and TRBJ2-5; 7 bases fit TRBD1. The germline V gene has CDR1 MNHNY and CDR2 SVGAGI (reference sequence). V gave up 5 bases and J gave up 11 bases; unmatched junction bases: 17. CDR3 size: 15 residues. The CDR3, as DNA: TGTGCCAGCAGTCCCCCGAGGGACAGCCGCCAGGAGCAGTACTTC. It translates to CASSPPRDSRQEQYF.

The rearrangement links TRBV2 to TRBJ1-6; unclear D gene. The CDR3 contains 14 residues. CDR1 is SNHLY and CDR2 is FYNNEI in the germline V gene. Trimming took 2 bases from V and 4 from J, leaving 6 bases between them. CDR3 in DNA: TGTGCCAGCAGTGAATCGGAATATAATTCACCCCTCCACTTT. Encoded protein: CASSESEYNSPLHF.

This chain connects TRBV19 to TRBJ1-1; D is perhaps TRBD1 (5 bases). Trimming left V 1 base short and J 4 bases short, with 7 bases between. Germline CDR1 LNHDA, CDR2 SQIVND (reference sequence). CDR3 length equals 13 residues. Here the CDR3 reads CASSIAGGTEAFF. Written as DNA, the CDR3 is TGTGCCAGTAGTATAGCGGGGGGCACTGAAGCTTTCTTT.

The chain carries TRBV2 and TRBJ2-2; D call uncertain. The CDR3 consists of 13 residues. V lost 8 bases to trimming and J lost 5 bases, with 12 bases between them. Germline V lookup: CDR1 SNHLY, CDR2 FYNNEI. CDR3 nucleotide sequence: TGTGCCAGCCGGGCCACAACAACCGGGGAGCTGTTTTTT. This sequence encodes CASRATTTGELFF.

The chain uses TRBV27 and TRBJ1-1; D gene unclear. From germline, CDR1 is MNHEY and CDR2 SMNVEV (reference sequence). V shed 3 bases and J shed 6 bases, with 11 bases lying between them. The CDR3 totals 13 residues. The CDR3 coding sequence is TGTGCCAGCAGTTTGGTCGCGGGTTCTGAAGCTTTCTTT. This encodes CASSLVAGSEAFF.

J is TRBJ1-1 and V is TRBV13; perhaps TRBD1 as D (6 bases). Trimming cost V 8 bases and J 5 bases, with 15 bases left between them. CDR1 and CDR2 from the germline V gene are PRHDT and FYEKMQ (reference sequence). CDR3 length equals 13 residues. DNA for the CDR3: TGTGCCAGCCGCCCCCAGGGGTTTACTGAAGCTTTCTTT. Translation: CASRPQGFTEAFF.

The chain couples TRBV9 to TRBJ2-7; 11 nucleotides match TRBD2. Germline V gene data show CDR1 as SGDLS and CDR2 as YYNGEE. The V gene end was trimmed by 4 bases and the J gene end by 1 base; junction bases not matched to a gene: 13. There are 18 residues in the CDR3. DNA of the CDR3: TGTGCCAGCAGCTTATACCCGCTAGCGGGGGGCAAGTCCTACGAGCAGTACTTC. Translated, it gives CASSLYPLAGGKSYEQYF.

This CDR3 is CASRDGTDGGYTF. CDR3 nucleotide sequence: TGTGCCAGCAGGGATGGGACCGACGGGGGCTACACCTTC. V gene TRBV6-5 combines with J gene TRBJ1-2; TRBD1 is a possible D gene (5 bases). CDR1 MNHEY and CDR2 SVGAGI come from the germline V gene. Between the trimmed V and J ends, which lost 6 bases and 8 bases, there was a span of 16 bases. This CDR3 contains 13 residues.

A single count supports this clone. This rearrangement joins TRBV12-5 to TRBJ2-7; no clear D. Germline V CDR1 and CDR2: LGHNT, FRNRAP. The length of the CDR3 is 11 residues. V gave up 5 bases and J gave up 7 bases, with 9 bases separating them. CDR3 bases: TGTGCTAGTGGTCCCTGGGAAGAGCAGTACTTC. Translating gives CASGPWEEQYF.

The V gene is TRBV5-1, the J gene TRBJ2-1, with TRBD1 identical over 7 bases. The germline CDR1 and CDR2 sequences are SGHRS and YFSETQ. The CDR3 spans 15 residues. V lost 2 bases, J lost 5 bases, and 7 bases stayed unmatched. CDR3 in DNA: TGCGCCAGCAGCTTTTTGGGGACAGTTAACAATGAGCAGTTCTTC. Its translation is CASSFLGTVNNEQFF.

The chain carries TRBV10-1 and TRBJ2-7; D call uncertain. From germline, CDR1 is WNHNN and CDR2 SYGVQD (reference sequence). Trimming shortened V by 6 bases and J by 0 bases, and 15 bases separated the two germline ends. CDR3 length: 15 amino acids. The CDR3 nucleotides are TGCGCCAGCAGGTGGATTTTCAGAGACTCCTACGAGCAGTACTTC. This codes for CASRWIFRDSYEQYF.

This clone was picked up a small number of times. CDR3 coding DNA: TGCGCCAGCAGCTTGGAGGGACGGACGAATCAGCCCCAGCATTTT. Translated, it gives CASSLEGRTNQPQHF. The V and J genes are TRBV5-1 and TRBJ1-5, with D tentatively TRBD1 (5 bases). Germline assignment: CDR1 SGHRS and CDR2 YFSETQ. The CDR3 spans 15 residues. V lost 0 bases to trimming and J lost 4 bases, with 11 bases between them.

This clone was seen more than once but under ten times. This chain uses TRBV30 with TRBJ2-1; TRBD2 is a possible D gene (6 bases). The germline V gene has CDR1 GTSNPN and CDR2 SVGIG (reference sequence). V shed 5 bases and J shed 7 bases, with 15 bases lying between them. This CDR3 has 13 residues. CDR3 nucleotides: TGTGCCTGGGCTCTTGGAGGGATAAATGAGCAGTTCTTC. It translates to CAWALGGINEQFF.

This clone was seen a few times. This chain connects TRBV5-6 to TRBJ1-1; 8 nucleotides align to TRBD1. CDR1 and CDR2 from the germline V gene are SGHDT and YYEEEE. After removal of 4 bases from V and 1 base from J, the junction contained 3 bases not matched to a gene. The CDR3 sequence is 14 residues long. CDR3 bases: TGTGCCAGCAGCCACAGGGGGTGGAACACTGAAGCTTTCTTT. This codes for CASSHRGWNTEAFF.

V gene TRBV5-4 combines with J gene TRBJ1-3; D unresolved. Germline CDR1 reads SGHNT; CDR2 reads YYREEE (reference sequence). Trimming removed 7 bases at V and 0 bases at J, with 14 bases between. This CDR3 has 15 amino acids. CDR3 in DNA: TGTGCCAGCTCGGGCCTTACGAGCTCTGGAAACACCATATATTTT. Translated: CASSGLTSSGNTIYF. Full variable domain (missing parts from reference TRBV5-4 and TRBJ1-3): ETGVTQSPTHLIKTRGQQVTLRCSSQSGHNTVSWYQQALGQGPQFIFQYYREEENGRGNFPPRFSGLQFPNYSSELNVNALELDDSALYLCASSGLTSSGNTIYFGEGSWLTVV.

This chain joins TRBV30 and TRBJ2-3; 8 bases line up with TRBD2. Germline V lookup: CDR1 GTSNPN, CDR2 SVGIG (reference sequence). There are 14 residues in the CDR3. The junction had 7 bases not matched to a gene; V was cut back by 4 bases and J by 4 bases. In nucleotides, the CDR3 is TGTGCCTGGATGTCGGGGGGGTTAGCAGATACGCAGTATTTT. Translated: CAWMSGGLADTQYF.

CDR3 loop: CASSPHSGFWQFEQFF. CDR3 bases: TGTGCCAGCAGCCCGCATAGCGGGTTCTGGCAATTCGAGCAGTTCTTC. The chain has TRBV7-9 and TRBJ2-1; 7 bases are a match to TRBD2. V gave up 5 bases and J gave up 10 bases; unmatched junction bases: 17. This CDR3 has 16 residues. CDR1 is SEHNR, CDR2 FQNEAQ, per germline (reference sequence).

V is TRBV5-6 and J is TRBJ2-7; D ambiguous. CDR1 is SGHDT, CDR2 YYEEEE, per germline. V was trimmed by 4 bases and J by 3 bases, leaving 17 bases between them. The CDR3 has 15 residues. CDR3 in DNA: TGTGCCAGCAGCCCCTCCGCGGCACCTAACTACGAGCAGTACTTC. It yields the protein CASSPSAAPNYEQYF.

This chain connects TRBV5-1 to TRBJ1-1; 9 bases are shared with TRBD1. With V trimmed by 1 base and J by 4 bases, 5 bases remained unmatched. Germline CDR1 and CDR2: SGHRS and YFSETQ. This CDR3 is built from 15 residues. This CDR3 reads CASSLTGQGSTEAFF. The CDR3 bases are TGCGCCAGCAGCTTGACAGGACAGGGGTCCACTGAAGCTTTCTTT.

The rearrangement joins TRBV27 to TRBJ2-7; TRBD2 agrees at 11 bases. This CDR3 is built from 15 residues. V was pared by 7 bases and J by 0 bases, with 5 bases of the junction left unmatched. CDR1 is MNHEY, CDR2 SMNVEV, per germline (reference sequence). The CDR3: CASTYSGGASYEQYF. The CDR3 nucleotides are TGTGCCAGCACCTATAGCGGGGGGGCCTCCTACGAGCAGTACTTC.

This clone was counted a single time. V usage is TRBV6-1 and J usage is TRBJ1-2, with D unresolved. The CDR3 is 14 residues long. Germline values: CDR1 MNHNS, CDR2 SASEGT. The V end was cut by 8 bases, the J end by 0 bases, with 13 bases between. CDR3 bases: TGTGCCAGCCTTTTTTCTGGCTCTAACTATGGCTACACCTTC. Translation gives CASLFSGSNYGYTF.

Concerning this clone itself: One end of the junction varies from germline; a read error may be responsible. The same CDR3 arises from other DNA sequences in this sample as well. J is TRBJ1-1 and V is TRBV6-1; D possibly corresponds to TRBD1 (5 bases). Germline loops: CDR1 MNHNS, CDR2 SASEGT. This CDR3 spans 14 amino acids. CDR3 protein: CASSELGVNTEAFF. The CDR3 nucleotides are TGCGCCAGCAGTGAACTAGGGGTTAACACTGAAGCTTTCTTT.

The chain recombines TRBV28 with TRBJ2-1; 8 bases align to TRBD2. Trimming removed 5 bases from V and 6 bases from J; junction bases left unmatched: 12. Germline V gene data show CDR1 as MDHEN and CDR2 as SYDVKM. The CDR3 is 16 residues long. The DNA of the CDR3 is TGTGCCAGCAGTACCCCTGGCGGGGGGTCGGGCAATGAGCAGTTCTTC. Translating gives CASSTPGGGSGNEQFF.

The V gene is TRBV5-1, the J gene TRBJ2-5; D is uncertain. CDR1 and CDR2 from the germline V gene are SGHRS and YFSETQ. V shed 5 bases and J shed 5 bases, with 13 bases lying between them. The CDR3 sequence is 13 residues long. As DNA, the CDR3 is TGCGCCAGCAGTCCGGATCTAGGGGAGACCCAGTACTTC. Amino acid sequence: CASSPDLGETQYF.